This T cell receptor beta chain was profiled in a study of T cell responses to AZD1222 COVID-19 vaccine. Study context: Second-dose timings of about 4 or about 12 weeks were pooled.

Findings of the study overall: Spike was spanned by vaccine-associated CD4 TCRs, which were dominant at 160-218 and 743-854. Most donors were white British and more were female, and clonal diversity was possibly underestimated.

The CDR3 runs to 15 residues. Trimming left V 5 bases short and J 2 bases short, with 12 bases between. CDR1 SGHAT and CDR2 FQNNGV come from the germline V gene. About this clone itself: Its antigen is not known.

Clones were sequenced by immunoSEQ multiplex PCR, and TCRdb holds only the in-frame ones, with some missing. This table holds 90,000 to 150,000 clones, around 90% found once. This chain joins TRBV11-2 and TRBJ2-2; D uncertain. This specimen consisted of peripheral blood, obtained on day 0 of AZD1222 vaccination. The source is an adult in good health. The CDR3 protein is CASSPRADNTGELFF. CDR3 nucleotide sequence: TGTGCCAGCAGCCCTAGGGCAGATAACACCGGGGAGCTGTTTTTT.